The 7 T cell receptor beta chains in this list originate from one sample, sequenced in a study of blood T cell repertoires in COVID-19. Generated by immunoSEQ multiplex PCR, the TCRdb table keeps only in-frame clones and is missing some. The sample records some 190,000 clones, 70% to 80% being singletons. Source material: PBMCs or T cells enriched from blood (not recorded which). These receptors all stem from a man aged 55-75 years who had been exposed to COVID-19.

This rearrangement joins TRBV28 to TRBJ2-5; D might be TRBD1 (5 bases). Trimming cost V 6 bases and J 0 bases, with 8 bases left between them. The CDR3 extends over 13 amino acids. CDR1 and CDR2 from the germline V gene are MDHEN and SYDVKM. The CDR3 region has the DNA TGTGCCAGCAGGCGACAGTACCAAGAGACCCAGTACTTC. Amino acids: CASRRQYQETQYF. Drawing the rest from reference TRBV28 and TRBJ2-5, the complete variable domain is DVKVTQSSRYLVKRTGEKVFLECVQDMDHENMFWYRQDPGLGLRLIYFSYDVKMKEKGDIPEGYSVSREKKERFSLILESASTNQTSMYLCASRRQYQETQYFGPGTRLLVL.

This clone was seen only a few times. V gene TRBV27 combines with J gene TRBJ2-1, with 14 nucleotides matching TRBD2. This CDR3 has 16 residues. Germline V gene lookup returns CDR1 MNHEY and CDR2 SMNVEV (reference sequence). Germline trimming cut 2 bases from V and 4 bases from J; bases unmatched to any gene: 1. CDR3 sequence: CASSLRLAGGYNEQFF. For the CDR3, the DNA is TGTGCCAGCAGTTTAAGACTAGCGGGAGGGTACAATGAGCAGTTCTTC.

This clone was counted a few times. The J gene is TRBJ1-1, the V gene TRBV3-1 (or the pseudogene TRBV3-2); D not resolved. CDR3 size: 15 residues. Germline CDR1 and CDR2: LGHDT and YNNKEL (reference sequence). Trimming took off 1 base at V and 0 bases at J, with 9 bases between the two ends. In DNA, the CDR3 is TGTGCCAGCAGCCAAGGGTACAGCATGAACACTGAAGCTTTCTTT. Protein: CASSQGYSMNTEAFF.

This clone has just one count. This rearrangement joins TRBV10-3 to TRBJ1-5; 8 bases line up with TRBD1. The V gene end was trimmed by 10 bases and the J gene end by 6 bases; junction bases not matched to a gene: 5. The CDR3 is made up of 12 amino acids. Per germline, CDR1 ENHRY and CDR2 SYGVKD. The CDR3, as DNA: TGTGCCACGCAGGGGGCTGGTCAGCCCCAGCATTTT. Residues: CATQGAGQPQHF.

The chain carries TRBV6-4 and TRBJ1-1, with 7 bases that match TRBD1. V was clipped by 6 bases and J by 0 bases; unmatched bases: 7. The CDR3 length is 15 residues. Germline V gene lookup returns CDR1 MRHNA and CDR2 SNTAGT. CDR3 DNA: TGTGCCAGCAGGGGGACAGCAGATTTGAACACTGAAGCTTTCTTT. Translated, it gives CASRGTADLNTEAFF.

This sequence joins TRBV7-8 and TRBJ2-1, with D maybe TRBD2 (5 bases). Germline values: CDR1 SGHVS, CDR2 FQNEAQ. Trimming cost V 1 base and J 4 bases, with 8 bases left between them. CDR3 length equals 14 residues. Written as DNA, the CDR3 is TGTGCCAGCAGCTTAGACGGAGGTTACAATGAGCAGTTCTTC. Translated: CASSLDGGYNEQFF.

This chain joins TRBV5-6 and TRBJ2-7; weak D call: TRBD2 (6 bases). CDR1 and CDR2 from the germline V gene are SGHDT and YYEEEE. CDR3 length: 12 amino acids. V was clipped by 4 bases and J by 6 bases, with 11 bases between them. CDR3 in DNA: TGTGCCAGCAGCATCTCTAGCGCCGAGCAGTACTTC. This codes for CASSISSAEQYF.